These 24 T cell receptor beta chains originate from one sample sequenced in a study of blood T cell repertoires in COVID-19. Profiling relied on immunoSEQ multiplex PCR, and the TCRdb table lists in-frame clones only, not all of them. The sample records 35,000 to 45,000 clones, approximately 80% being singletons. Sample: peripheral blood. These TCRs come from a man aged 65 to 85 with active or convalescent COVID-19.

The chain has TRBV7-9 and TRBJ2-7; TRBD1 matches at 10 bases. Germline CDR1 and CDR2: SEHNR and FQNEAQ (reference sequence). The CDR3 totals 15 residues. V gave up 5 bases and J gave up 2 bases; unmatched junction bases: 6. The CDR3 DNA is TGTGCCAGCAGCGAAGGACAGGGGGTAGCCTACGAGCAGTACTTC. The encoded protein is CASSEGQGVAYEQYF.

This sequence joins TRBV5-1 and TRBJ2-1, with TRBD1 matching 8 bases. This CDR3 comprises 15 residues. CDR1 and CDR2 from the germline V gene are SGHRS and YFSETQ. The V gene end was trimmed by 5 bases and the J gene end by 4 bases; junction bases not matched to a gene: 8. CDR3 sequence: CASRFETGVYNEQFF. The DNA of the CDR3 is TGCGCCAGCAGGTTCGAGACAGGGGTTTACAATGAGCAGTTCTTC.

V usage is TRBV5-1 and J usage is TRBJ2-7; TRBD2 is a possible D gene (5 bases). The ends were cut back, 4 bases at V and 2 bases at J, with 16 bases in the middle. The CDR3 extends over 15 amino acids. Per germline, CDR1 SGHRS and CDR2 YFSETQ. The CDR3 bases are TGCGCCAGCAGCAACGTCCGGACTCAGACCTACGAGCAGTACTTC. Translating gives CASSNVRTQTYEQYF. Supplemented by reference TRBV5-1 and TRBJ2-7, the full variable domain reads KAGVTQTPRYLIKTRGQQVTLSCSPISGHRSVSWYQQTPGQGLQFLFEYFSETQRNKGNFPGRFSGRQFSNSRSEMNVSTLELGDSALYLCASSNVRTQTYEQYFGPGTRLTVT.

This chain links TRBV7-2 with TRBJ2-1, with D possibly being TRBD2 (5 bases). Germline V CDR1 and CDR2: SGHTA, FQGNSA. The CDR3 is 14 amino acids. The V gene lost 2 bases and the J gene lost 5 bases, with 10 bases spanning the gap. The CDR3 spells CASSLQRSNNEQFF. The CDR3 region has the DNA TGTGCCAGCAGCTTACAGCGGAGTAACAATGAGCAGTTCTTC.

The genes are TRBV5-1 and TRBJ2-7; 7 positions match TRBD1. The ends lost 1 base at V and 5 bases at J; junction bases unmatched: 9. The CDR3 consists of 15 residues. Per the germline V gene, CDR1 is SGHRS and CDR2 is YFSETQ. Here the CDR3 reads CASSLSTGNQDEQYF. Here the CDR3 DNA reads TGCGCCAGCAGCTTGTCGACAGGGAATCAGGACGAGCAGTACTTC.

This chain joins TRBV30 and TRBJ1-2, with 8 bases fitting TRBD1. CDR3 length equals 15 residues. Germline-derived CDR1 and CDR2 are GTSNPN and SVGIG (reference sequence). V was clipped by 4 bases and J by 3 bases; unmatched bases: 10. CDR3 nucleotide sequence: TGTGCCTGGACCATTCTCAGGGGGCTGGACTATGGCTACACCTTC. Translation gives CAWTILRGLDYGYTF.

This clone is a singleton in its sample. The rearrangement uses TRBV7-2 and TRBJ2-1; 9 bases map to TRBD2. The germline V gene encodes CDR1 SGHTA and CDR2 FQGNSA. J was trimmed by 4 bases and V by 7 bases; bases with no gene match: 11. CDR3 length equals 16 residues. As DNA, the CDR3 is TGTGCCAGCACCCCAGGCTGGCGGGGGGGTTACAATGAGCAGTTCTTC. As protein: CASTPGWRGGYNEQFF.

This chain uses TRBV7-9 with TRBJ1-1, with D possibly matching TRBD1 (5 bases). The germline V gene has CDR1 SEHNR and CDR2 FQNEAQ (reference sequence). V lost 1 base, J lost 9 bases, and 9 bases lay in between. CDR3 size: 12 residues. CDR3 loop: CASSLEGRQAFF. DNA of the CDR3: TGTGCCAGCAGCTTAGAGGGGCGGCAAGCTTTCTTT.

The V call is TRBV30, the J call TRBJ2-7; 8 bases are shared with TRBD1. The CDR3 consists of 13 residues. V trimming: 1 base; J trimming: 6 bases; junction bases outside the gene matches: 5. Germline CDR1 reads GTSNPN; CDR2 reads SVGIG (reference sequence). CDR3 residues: CAWSGQGAREQYF. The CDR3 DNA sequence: TGTGCCTGGAGTGGGCAGGGGGCGCGCGAGCAGTACTTC.

The CDR3 DNA reads as TGTGCCAGCAGCCAAGATGGGGTAGCGGGGGGGCTGGACAATGAGCAGTTCTTC. Translated: CASSQDGVAGGLDNEQFF. The chain has TRBV3-1 (or the pseudogene TRBV3-2) and TRBJ2-1; TRBD2 aligns across 11 bases. Germline trimming cut 0 bases from V and 5 bases from J; bases unmatched to any gene: 9. Looked up from germline, CDR1 is LGHDT and CDR2 is YNNKEL (reference sequence). The length of the CDR3 is 18 residues.

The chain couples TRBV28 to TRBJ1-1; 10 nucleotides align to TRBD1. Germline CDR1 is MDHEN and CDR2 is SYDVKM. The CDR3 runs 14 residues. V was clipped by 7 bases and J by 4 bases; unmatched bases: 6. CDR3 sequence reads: CASTYDRGLTEAFF. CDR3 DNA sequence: TGTGCCAGCACGTATGACAGGGGGCTCACTGAAGCTTTCTTT.

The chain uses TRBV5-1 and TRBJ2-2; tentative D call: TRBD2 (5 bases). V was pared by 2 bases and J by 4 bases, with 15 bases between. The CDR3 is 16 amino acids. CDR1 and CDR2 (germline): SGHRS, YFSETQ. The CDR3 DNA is TGCGCCAGCAGCTTTGAGGGCCTAAGAGGCACCGGGGAGCTGTTTTTT. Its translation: CASSFEGLRGTGELFF.

CDR3 residues: CASSGGVPAYEQYF. CDR3 bases: TGCGCCAGTAGCGGGGGGGTACCGGCCTACGAGCAGTACTTC. This chain uses TRBV5-1 with TRBJ2-7, with TRBD2 identical over 11 bases. Germline lookup yields CDR1 SGHRS and CDR2 YFSETQ. The CDR3 loop spans 14 amino acids. V trimming: 8 bases; J trimming: 2 bases; junction bases outside the gene matches: 6.

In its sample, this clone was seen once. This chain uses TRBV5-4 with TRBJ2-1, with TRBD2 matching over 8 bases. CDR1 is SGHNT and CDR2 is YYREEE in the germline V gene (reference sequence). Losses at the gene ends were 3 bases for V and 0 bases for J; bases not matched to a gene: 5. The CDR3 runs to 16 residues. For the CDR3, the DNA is TGTGCCAGCAGCTCCGAACTAGCGGTCTCCTACAATGAGCAGTTCTTC. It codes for CASSSELAVSYNEQFF. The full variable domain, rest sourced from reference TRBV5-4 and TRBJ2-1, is ETGVTQSPTHLIKTRGQQVTLRCSSQSGHNTVSWYQQALGQGPQFIFQYYREEENGRGNFPPRFSGLQFPNYSSELNVNALELDDSALYLCASSSELAVSYNEQFFGPGTRLTVL.

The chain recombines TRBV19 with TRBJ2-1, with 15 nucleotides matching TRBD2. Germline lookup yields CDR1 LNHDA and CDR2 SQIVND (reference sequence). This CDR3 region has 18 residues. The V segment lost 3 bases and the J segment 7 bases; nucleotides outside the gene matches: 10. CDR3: CASSMGRTSGGANNEQFF. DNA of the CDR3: TGTGCCAGTAGTATGGGGCGGACTAGCGGGGGGGCTAATAATGAGCAGTTCTTC.

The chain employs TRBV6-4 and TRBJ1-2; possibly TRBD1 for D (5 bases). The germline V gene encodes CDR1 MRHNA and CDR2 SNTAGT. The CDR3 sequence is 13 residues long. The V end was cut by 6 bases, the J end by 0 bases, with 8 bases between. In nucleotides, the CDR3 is TGTGCCAGCAGGGCAGGGACTAACTATGGCTACACCTTC. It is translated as CASRAGTNYGYTF.

CDR3 bases: TGTGCCAGCAGACAGGGGGTCTCAGATACGCAGTATTTT. The encoded protein is CASRQGVSDTQYF. This chain links TRBV6-4 with TRBJ2-3, with TRBD1 identical over 8 bases. The length of the CDR3 is 13 residues. The ends lost 6 bases at V and 4 bases at J; junction bases unmatched: 3. Germline CDR1 is MRHNA and CDR2 is SNTAGT.

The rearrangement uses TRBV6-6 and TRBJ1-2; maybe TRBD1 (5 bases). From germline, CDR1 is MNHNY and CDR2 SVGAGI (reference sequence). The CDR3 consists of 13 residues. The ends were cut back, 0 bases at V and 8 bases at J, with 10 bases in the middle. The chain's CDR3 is CASSYSSGEGYTF. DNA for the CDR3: TGTGCCAGCAGTTACTCTTCGGGGGAGGGCTACACCTTC.

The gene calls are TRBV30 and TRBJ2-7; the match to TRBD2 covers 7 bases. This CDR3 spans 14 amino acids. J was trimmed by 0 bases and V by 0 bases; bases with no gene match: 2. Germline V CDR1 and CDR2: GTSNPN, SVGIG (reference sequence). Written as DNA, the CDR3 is TGTGCCTGGAGTGTCGGGGGGATCTCCTACGAGCAGTACTTC. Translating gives CAWSVGGISYEQYF. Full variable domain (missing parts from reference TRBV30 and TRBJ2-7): SQTIHQWPATLVQPVGSPLSLECTVEGTSNPNLYWYRQAAGRGLQLLFYSVGIGQISSEVPQNLSASRPQDRQFILSSKKLLLSDSGFYLCAWSVGGISYEQYFGPGTRLTVT.

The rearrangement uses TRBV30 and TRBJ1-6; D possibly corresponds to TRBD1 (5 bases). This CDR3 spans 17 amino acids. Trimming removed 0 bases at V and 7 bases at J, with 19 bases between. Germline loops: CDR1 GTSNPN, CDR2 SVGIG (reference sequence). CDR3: CAWSVRWGVSPNSPLHF. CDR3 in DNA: TGTGCCTGGAGTGTACGTTGGGGGGTCAGCCCGAATTCACCCCTCCACTTT.

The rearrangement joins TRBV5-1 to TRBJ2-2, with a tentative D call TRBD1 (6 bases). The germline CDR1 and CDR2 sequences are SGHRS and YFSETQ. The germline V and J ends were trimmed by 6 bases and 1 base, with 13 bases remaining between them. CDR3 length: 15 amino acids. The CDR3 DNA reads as TGCGCCAGCACCAAAGGACAGAAGAACACCGGGGAGCTGTTTTTT. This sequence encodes CASTKGQKNTGELFF.

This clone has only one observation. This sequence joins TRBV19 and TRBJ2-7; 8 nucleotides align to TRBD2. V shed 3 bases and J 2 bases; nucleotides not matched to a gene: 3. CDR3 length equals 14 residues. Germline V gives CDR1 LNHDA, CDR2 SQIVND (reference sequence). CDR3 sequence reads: CASSMIAGTYEQYF. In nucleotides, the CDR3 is TGTGCCAGTAGTATGATAGCGGGGACCTACGAGCAGTACTTC.

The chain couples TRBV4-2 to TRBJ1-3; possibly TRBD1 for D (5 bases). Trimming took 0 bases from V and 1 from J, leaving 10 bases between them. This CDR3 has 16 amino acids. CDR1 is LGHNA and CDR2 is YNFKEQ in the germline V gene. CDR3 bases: TGTGCCAGCAGCCAAGAAGTGGGGGGTTCTGGAAACACCATATATTTT. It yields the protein CASSQEVGGSGNTIYF.

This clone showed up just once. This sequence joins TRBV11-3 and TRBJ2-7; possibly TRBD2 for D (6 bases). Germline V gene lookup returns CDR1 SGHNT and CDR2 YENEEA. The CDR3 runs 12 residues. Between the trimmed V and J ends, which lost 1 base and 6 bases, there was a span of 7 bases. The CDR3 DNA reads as TGTGCCAGCAGCTTAGTCGGGGGCGAGCAGTACTTC. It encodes CASSLVGGEQYF.